The source of this T cell receptor (beta chain) is a study of response to subunit inactivated influenza vaccine. With regard to this clonotype: Its antigen is still unknown.

Notes on the study in general: After each seasonal influenza vaccination, few new T cells are recruited, the authors suggested.

TCRdb ran MiXCR on the RT-PCR reads and lists one entry per CDR3 protein. The data show some 640,000 distinct CDR3 sequences, 11% to 15% seen once. This specimen consisted of PBMCs from blood, obtained 14 days before vaccination. The receptor comes from a middle-aged man who received an inactivated influenza vaccine.

CDR3 in DNA: TGTGCCAGCAGTTTCCCCAGGGGGGACTATGGCTACACCTTC. Translating it yields CASSFPRGDYGYTF. V and J are TRBV6-5 and TRBJ1-2; 7 bases are a match to TRBD1. V lost 4 bases and J lost 3; bases outside the gene matches: 5. The germline V gene has CDR1 MNHEY and CDR2 SVGAGI. The CDR3 has 14 residues.